The next 9 T cell receptor beta chains were all read from a single sample in a study of Ad26.COV2.S vaccination and SARS-CoV-2 variants. Noted treatment: about 20 received Ad26.COV2.S at low or high dose, single or two shots; roughly 5 received placebo; per-sample allocation not given. Sampling was performed 63 days after the first vaccine or placebo injection. Sequencing used immunoSEQ multiplex PCR; TCRdb keeps in-frame clones, though not all of them. The sample has about 500,000 clones; about 88% are singletons. Sequencing used peripheral blood, obtained in a trial of Ad26.COV2.S vaccine versus placebo. The source is a person between 18 and 59 years old who received the Ad26.COV2.S COVID-19 vaccine or a placebo.

The chain recombines TRBV9 with TRBJ1-1; TRBD1 matches at 7 bases. CDR1 is SGDLS, CDR2 YYNGEE, per germline. Trimming took 3 bases from V and 3 from J; bases not matched to a gene: 8. The length of the CDR3 is 15 residues. CDR3 in DNA: TGTGCCAGCAGCGCCTCGGGACAGTTGGACACTGAAGCTTTCTTT. As protein: CASSASGQLDTEAFF.

As for this clone: One end of the junction fails to match germline, which may point to a read error. This chain joins TRBV18 and TRBJ2-5; 8 nucleotides line up with TRBD2. This CDR3 contains 15 residues. CDR1 KGHSH and CDR2 LQKENI come from the germline V gene. This CDR3 reads CASSPQRGKGETQYF. CDR3 DNA sequence: TGTGCCAGCTCCCCACAGCGGGGGAAGGGGGAGACCCAGTACTTC.

The genes are TRBV11-2 and TRBJ2-5, with TRBD1 identical over 10 bases. Germline CDR1 reads SGHAT; CDR2 reads FQNNGV. The J segment lost 1 base and the V segment lost 2 bases, leaving 7 bases of the junction unmatched. The CDR3 contains 17 residues. CDR3 loop: CASSLLLGQGIQETQYF. The CDR3 region has the DNA TGTGCCAGCAGCTTACTGTTGGGACAGGGGATCCAAGAGACCCAGTACTTC.

V is TRBV29-1 and J is TRBJ2-7; D uncertain. CDR1 is SQVTM and CDR2 is ANQGSEA in the germline V gene. Trimming took 5 bases from V and 4 from J, leaving 9 bases between them. The CDR3 runs to 11 residues. CDR3 sequence (DNA): TGCAGCGTTCAAATGGGTTACGAGCAGTACTTC. Its protein is CSVQMGYEQYF.

V is TRBV15 and J is TRBJ2-7; D uncertain. The CDR3 totals 13 residues. The germline gives CDR1 LNHNV, CDR2 YYDKDF (reference sequence). V shed 3 bases and J shed 2 bases, with 8 bases lying between them. CDR3 region: CATSRTLAYEQYF. CDR3 bases: TGTGCCACCAGCAGGACCCTGGCCTACGAGCAGTACTTC.

The rearrangement uses TRBV7-2 and TRBJ2-1; maybe TRBD1 (6 bases). V gave up 7 bases and J gave up 1 base, with 14 bases separating them. Germline assignment: CDR1 SGHTA and CDR2 FQGNSA. The CDR3 has 15 residues. CDR3 loop: CASMIDRRSYNEQFF. The CDR3 nucleotides read TGTGCCAGCATGATCGACAGGAGATCCTACAATGAGCAGTTCTTC.

This clone is a singleton in its sample. This chain uses TRBV12-5 with TRBJ1-2, with 10 bases identical to TRBD1. After removal of 4 bases from V and 1 base from J, the junction contained 6 bases not matched to a gene. Looked up from germline, CDR1 is LGHNT and CDR2 is FRNRAP. CDR3 length equals 16 residues. CDR3 DNA sequence: TGTGCTAGTGGTTCAGGACAGGGGGGGATTAACTATGGCTACACCTTC. Its translation is CASGSGQGGINYGYTF.

V is TRBV2 and J is TRBJ1-2, with D unclear. V lost 6 bases and J 4 bases, leaving 9 bases between the germline ends. This CDR3 region has 12 residues. From germline, CDR1 is SNHLY and CDR2 FYNNEI. The CDR3 sequence: CASRPEFYGYTF. As DNA, the CDR3 is TGTGCCAGCAGACCAGAATTCTATGGCTACACCTTC.

V and J are TRBV5-1 and TRBJ2-7; TRBD2 matches 8 bases. J lost 3 bases, V lost 3 bases, and 5 bases had no gene match. CDR3 length: 14 residues. Germline CDR1 is SGHRS and CDR2 is YFSETQ. CDR3: CASSSTAGVYEQYF. CDR3 nucleotides: TGCGCCAGCAGCTCTACAGCGGGAGTCTACGAGCAGTACTTC.